A single sample gave rise to the 27 T cell receptor beta chains below, sequenced in a study of beta chain features in type 1 diabetes. Study results and limitations: Among patients with Type 1 diabetes, TCRB CDR3s were moderately but significantly shorter in every one of the four CD4+ subsets.

Of the isolated RNA, all was reverse transcribed, and so the sequenced material was expressed TCRB transcripts. Data came from immunoSEQ multiplex PCR; TCRdb stores just in-frame clones and leaves some out. The data show about 650,000 clones, around 12% seen once. The antigens for these receptors are not known. The source material was naive CD4+ T cells from blood. These receptors were collected from a man between 25 and 39 years old with type 1 diabetes.

This clone was detected a few times. The V and J genes are TRBV19 and TRBJ1-5; tentative D call: TRBD1 (6 bases). The CDR3 runs 15 residues. Per germline, CDR1 LNHDA and CDR2 SQIVND (reference sequence). Trimming took 5 bases from V and 3 from J, leaving 14 bases between them. The CDR3: CASSGRGVFNQPQHF. Written as DNA, the CDR3 is TGTGCCAGTAGTGGAAGGGGGGTTTTCAATCAGCCCCAGCATTTT. The full variable domain, its missing parts supplied by reference TRBV19 and TRBJ1-5, is DGGITQSPKYLFRKEGQNVTLSCEQNLNHDAMYWYRQDPGQGLRLIYYSQIVNDFQKGDIAEGYSVSREKKESFPLTVTSAQKNPTAFYLCASSGRGVFNQPQHFGDGTRLSIL.

The V and J genes are TRBV15 and TRBJ2-2; D not resolved. V was clipped by 9 bases and J by 5 bases, with 16 bases between them. The CDR3 is made up of 14 amino acids. Germline V gives CDR1 LNHNV, CDR2 YYDKDF (reference sequence). This chain's CDR3 is CATDPGSSTGELFF. Here the CDR3 DNA reads TGTGCCACTGACCCCGGATCTAGTACCGGGGAGCTGTTTTTT.

This clone was observed a few times. The rearrangement uses TRBV2 and TRBJ2-5; D is perhaps TRBD2 (7 bases). CDR3 length: 14 amino acids. V gave up 6 bases and J gave up 5 bases, with 16 bases separating them. The germline CDR1 and CDR2 sequences are SNHLY and FYNNEI. The DNA for the CDR3 is TGTGCCAGCAGCCAGGACGGGGGGCAGGAGACCCAGTACTTC. Its translation: CASSQDGGQETQYF.

This clone was recorded a few times. The gene calls are TRBV10-3 and TRBJ2-1; D might be TRBD2 (5 bases). The CDR3 is made up of 13 amino acids. The germline V gene has CDR1 ENHRY and CDR2 SYGVKD. The V and J ends lost 2 bases and 10 bases respectively, with 12 bases between them. CDR3 protein: CAISEARAEEQFF. CDR3 bases: TGTGCCATCAGTGAGGCGAGGGCGGAAGAGCAGTTCTTC.

The chain carries TRBV6-5 and TRBJ2-3; D uncertain. The V end lost 5 bases, the J end lost 6 bases, and 9 bases lay between the germline ends. Germline lookup yields CDR1 MNHEY and CDR2 SVGAGI. The CDR3 contains 12 residues. The CDR3: CASSDGLDTQYF. In nucleotides, the CDR3 is TGTGCCAGCAGTGATGGGTTGGATACGCAGTATTTT.

This clone appeared a few times. The rearrangement links TRBV2 to TRBJ2-7; D is tentatively TRBD1 or TRBD2 (5 bases each). V was shortened by 6 bases and J by 1 base, with 13 bases between the two germline ends. The length of the CDR3 is 14 residues. Germline V gene lookup returns CDR1 SNHLY and CDR2 FYNNEI. CDR3 sequence (DNA): TGTGCCAGCAGACGGGACCGGACGTCCTACGAGCAGTACTTC. Its protein is CASRRDRTSYEQYF.

V is TRBV5-6 and J is TRBJ1-2, with 10 bases aligning to TRBD1. CDR3 length: 17 residues. V trimming: 4 bases; J trimming: 0 bases; junction bases outside the gene matches: 9. From germline, CDR1 is SGHDT and CDR2 YYEEEE. In nucleotides, the CDR3 is TGTGCCAGCAGCACCCCGGGGACAGGGGCGCCTAACTATGGCTACACCTTC. It translates to CASSTPGTGAPNYGYTF.

The V gene is TRBV5-4, the J gene TRBJ2-6, with 13 positions matching TRBD2. The germline V gene has CDR1 SGHNT and CDR2 YYREEE (reference sequence). This CDR3 has 18 amino acids. J was trimmed by 0 bases and V by 4 bases; bases with no gene match: 4. CDR3 DNA: TGTGCCAGCAGCCTGGGACTAGCGGGATCCTCTGGGGCCAACGTCCTGACTTTC. Its protein is CASSLGLAGSSGANVLTF.

This chain links TRBV30 with TRBJ1-5; D is perhaps TRBD1 (5 bases). V was clipped by 1 base and J by 6 bases, with 13 bases between them. This CDR3 contains 14 residues. CDR1 and CDR2 from the germline V gene are GTSNPN and SVGIG (reference sequence). The CDR3 DNA reads as TGTGCCTGGAGTGCAGGGCCGCCCGGTCAGCCCCAGCATTTT. Residues: CAWSAGPPGQPQHF. The entire variable domain, with the rest obtained from reference TRBV30 and TRBJ1-5, is as follows: SQTIHQWPATLVQPVGSPLSLECTVEGTSNPNLYWYRQAAGRGLQLLFYSVGIGQISSEVPQNLSASRPQDRQFILSSKKLLLSDSGFYLCAWSAGPPGQPQHFGDGTRLSIL.

This clone occurred a few times. V gene TRBV10-3 combines with J gene TRBJ2-7, with 14 bases matching TRBD2. V lost 4 bases, J lost 2 bases, and 4 bases stayed unmatched. The germline V gene encodes CDR1 ENHRY and CDR2 SYGVKD. This CDR3 comprises 16 residues. This CDR3 is CAISAGLAGGPYEQYF. The CDR3 DNA sequence: TGTGCCATCAGTGCCGGACTAGCGGGGGGACCCTACGAGCAGTACTTC.

The V and J genes are TRBV4-3 and TRBJ1-2; perhaps TRBD1 as D (6 bases). CDR1 LGHNA and CDR2 YSLEER come from the germline V gene. V shed 0 bases and J shed 4 bases, with 9 bases lying between them. This CDR3 has 14 amino acids. The CDR3 reads CASSQETGLYGYTF. For the CDR3, the DNA is TGCGCCAGCAGCCAAGAGACAGGACTCTATGGCTACACCTTC.

The CDR3 DNA follows: TGTGCCAGCAGCTTGTTGCGCATAAACAATGAGCAGTTCTTC. Its translation is CASSLLRINNEQFF. The V and J genes are TRBV7-2 and TRBJ2-1; D is uncertain. V shed 3 bases and J shed 5 bases, with 11 bases lying between them. The CDR3 is 14 amino acids. Per germline, CDR1 SGHTA and CDR2 FQGNSA.

This clone was observed a handful of times. CDR3 amino acids: CASSDETGTRSNEQFF. The CDR3 bases are TGTGCCAGCAGCGATGAAACTGGGACCAGGAGTAATGAGCAGTTCTTC. This sequence joins TRBV4-2 and TRBJ2-1; either TRBD1 or TRBD2 may supply D (5 bases each). The CDR3 is 16 residues long. Germline-derived CDR1 and CDR2 are LGHNA and YNFKEQ. Trimming removed 5 bases at V and 7 bases at J, with 21 bases between.

This clone has more than one count but fewer than ten. This chain uses TRBV4-3 with TRBJ1-5; TRBD1 matches 7 bases. V was clipped by 3 bases and J by 4 bases; unmatched bases: 6. The CDR3 spans 15 residues. Germline assignment: CDR1 LGHNA and CDR2 YSLEER. CDR3 nucleotides: TGCGCCAGCAGCCAGGGTGACAGGGAAAATCAGCCCCAGCATTTT. The encoded protein is CASSQGDRENQPQHF.

This clone was picked up a small number of times. The chain carries TRBV7-2 and TRBJ2-3; D may be TRBD2 (6 bases). Trimming stripped 0 bases from V and 6 bases from J, with 10 bases between. The CDR3 consists of 14 residues. CDR1 is SGHTA and CDR2 is FQGNSA in the germline V gene. This CDR3 is CASSLARTKDTQYF. The CDR3 DNA is TGTGCCAGCAGCTTAGCCAGGACTAAGGATACGCAGTATTTT.

This chain uses TRBV7-2 with TRBJ2-5; no clear D gene. CDR3 length equals 15 residues. The V end was cut by 6 bases, the J end by 4 bases, with 18 bases between. Germline assignment: CDR1 SGHTA and CDR2 FQGNSA. CDR3 bases: TGTGCCAGCAGTCTCCGGGCCTCACGCGGAGAGACCCAGTACTTC. Protein sequence: CASSLRASRGETQYF. The full variable domain, its missing parts supplied by reference TRBV7-2 and TRBJ2-5, is GAGVSQSPSNKVTEKGKDVELRCDPISGHTALYWYRQSLGQGLEFLIYFQGNSAPDKSGLPSDRFSAERTGGSVSTLTIQRTQQEDSAVYLCASSLRASRGETQYFGPGTRLLVL.

This clone was seen more than once but under ten times. The CDR3 nucleotides are TGTGCCAGCAGCGCCCTAGGAGGGTTCAGTAACTATGGCTACACCTTC. It codes for CASSALGGFSNYGYTF. V and J are TRBV2 and TRBJ1-2, with D uncertain. The CDR3 is made up of 16 amino acids. Looked up from germline, CDR1 is SNHLY and CDR2 is FYNNEI. V gave up 6 bases and J gave up 1 base, with 18 bases separating them.

The chain recombines TRBV4-2 with TRBJ2-7, with 8 positions matching TRBD2. After removal of 0 bases from V and 3 bases from J, the junction contained 4 bases not matched to a gene. This CDR3 contains 15 residues. Germline values: CDR1 LGHNA, CDR2 YNFKEQ. CDR3 nucleotide sequence: TGTGCCAGCAGCCAAGACGAGCGGGGGTACTACGAGCAGTACTTC. Amino acid sequence: CASSQDERGYYEQYF.

This chain links TRBV18 with TRBJ2-1, with D maybe TRBD2 (6 bases). The germline gives CDR1 KGHSH, CDR2 LQKENI. V dropped 3 bases and J dropped 1 base, with 16 bases sitting between them. CDR3 length equals 17 residues. The CDR3 DNA is TGTGCCAGCTCACCTATGGGGACTGGAGCTTCCTACAATGAGCAGTTCTTC. Translated: CASSPMGTGASYNEQFF.

The rearrangement links TRBV5-4 to TRBJ2-7, with D unresolved. Germline V gene sequence: CDR1 SGHNT, CDR2 YYREEE (reference sequence). V dropped 4 bases and J dropped 1 base, with 12 bases sitting between them. The CDR3 loop spans 14 amino acids. CDR3 in amino acids: CASSEPDGSYEQYF. CDR3 sequence (DNA): TGTGCCAGCAGCGAACCCGACGGGTCCTACGAGCAGTACTTC.

This clone was counted a single time. V usage is TRBV28 and J usage is TRBJ2-3; TRBD1 or TRBD2 may be the D gene (5 bases each). Trimming stripped 11 bases from V and 5 bases from J, with 17 bases between. Germline values: CDR1 MDHEN, CDR2 SYDVKM. There are 13 residues in the CDR3. In DNA, the CDR3 is TGTGCCGGGGGACGGCGAGCCATAGATACGCAGTATTTT. This sequence encodes CAGGRRAIDTQYF.

This clone was observed a handful of times. The chain recombines TRBV28 with TRBJ1-5, with no clear D. The V end was cut by 5 bases, the J end by 7 bases, with 9 bases between. The length of the CDR3 is 12 residues. CDR1 MDHEN and CDR2 SYDVKM come from the germline V gene. The CDR3 coding sequence is TGTGCCAGCAGTCCGTCGAAGCAGCCCCAGCATTTT. As protein: CASSPSKQPQHF.

The chain employs TRBV2 and TRBJ2-1, with D perhaps matching TRBD2 (5 bases). Looked up from germline, CDR1 is SNHLY and CDR2 is FYNNEI. The CDR3 spans 14 residues. V shed 6 bases and J shed 4 bases, with 13 bases lying between them. The CDR3 region has the DNA TGTGCCAGCAGACCCGCGGGCCTGTACAATGAGCAGTTCTTC. Residues: CASRPAGLYNEQFF.

The V gene is TRBV30, the J gene TRBJ2-5, with D perhaps TRBD2 (6 bases). Trimming shortened V by 7 bases and J by 5 bases, and 23 bases separated the two germline ends. The germline V gene has CDR1 GTSNPN and CDR2 SVGIG (reference sequence). The CDR3 runs 15 residues. The CDR3 is CASQRERSAGETQYF. DNA of the CDR3: TGTGCCTCTCAAAGGGAAAGATCCGCGGGGGAGACCCAGTACTTC.

This clone occurred a few times. The chain carries TRBV30 and TRBJ1-5; D gene uncertain. The germline CDR1 and CDR2 sequences are GTSNPN and SVGIG (reference sequence). This CDR3 contains 15 residues. Trimming removed 0 bases at V and 6 bases at J, with 15 bases between. The CDR3 is CAWSVVGRLGQPQHF. CDR3 DNA: TGTGCCTGGAGTGTAGTCGGCAGACTGGGTCAGCCCCAGCATTTT.

The chain has TRBV30 and TRBJ1-5; 7 nucleotides align to TRBD1. Unmatched junction bases numbered 11, after V lost 3 bases and J lost 9 bases. The CDR3 length is 14 residues. Germline V gene data show CDR1 as GTSNPN and CDR2 as SVGIG (reference sequence). CDR3 DNA: TGTGCCTGGAGCCCCCGGGGGGACAGTAGGCCCCAGCATTTT. Translation gives CAWSPRGDSRPQHF.

This clone has a handful of counts. The J gene is TRBJ1-6, the V gene TRBV6-6, with D perhaps TRBD1 (6 bases). V was trimmed by 2 bases and J by 8 bases, leaving 13 bases between them. This CDR3 has 15 amino acids. Germline CDR1 MNHNY, CDR2 SVGAGI (reference sequence). CDR3 sequence: CASSYPGQKDSPLHF. In DNA form, the CDR3 reads TGTGCCAGCAGTTACCCAGGACAGAAGGATTCACCCCTCCACTTT.